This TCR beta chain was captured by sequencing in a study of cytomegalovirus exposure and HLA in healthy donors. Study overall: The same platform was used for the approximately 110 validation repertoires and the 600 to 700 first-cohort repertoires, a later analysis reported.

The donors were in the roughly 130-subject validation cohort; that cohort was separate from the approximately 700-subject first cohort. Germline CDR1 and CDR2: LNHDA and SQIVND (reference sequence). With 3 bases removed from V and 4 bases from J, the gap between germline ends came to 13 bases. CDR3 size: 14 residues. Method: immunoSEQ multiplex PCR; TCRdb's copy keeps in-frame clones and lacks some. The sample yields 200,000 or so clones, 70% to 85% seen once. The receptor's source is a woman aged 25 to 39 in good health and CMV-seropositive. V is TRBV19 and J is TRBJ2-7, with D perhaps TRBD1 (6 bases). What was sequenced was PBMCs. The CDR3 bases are TGTGCCAGTAGTATGAGGGCAGGGGTATACGAGCAGTACTTC. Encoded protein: CASSMRAGVYEQYF.